The sequence of this T cell receptor (beta chain) was determined in a study of T cells of healthy individuals. A single record per CDR3 protein comes from TCRdb applying MiXCR to the 5' RACE reads. There are some 41,000 distinct CDR3 sequences in the sample; about 5% occur only once, and over 8.5% lies in the top ten. This clonotype was seen at least ten times. The TCR originated in a human donor in good health.

The CDR3: CASSRTGSLTKNIQYF. The CDR3 DNA sequence: TGTGCCAGCAGCAGGACAGGGTCCCTTACCAAAAACATTCAGTACTTC. J is TRBJ2-4 and V is TRBV5-6; 8 bases agree with TRBD1. The germline V gene has CDR1 SGHDT and CDR2 YYEEEE. Unmatched junction bases numbered 8, after V lost 4 bases and J lost 2 bases. This CDR3 contains 16 residues. The variable domain in full, with the rest retrieved from reference TRBV5-6 and TRBJ2-4, is DAGVTQSPTHLIKTRGQQVTLRCSPKSGHDTVSWYQQALGQGPQFIFQYYEEEERQRGNFPDRFSGHQFPNYSSELNVNALLLGDSALYLCASSRTGSLTKNIQYFGAGTRLSVL.